The TCR beta chain described here comes from a study of beta chain features in type 1 diabetes. This clone occurred many times. The germline gives CDR1 SEHNR, CDR2 FQNEAQ (reference sequence). The CDR3 runs 14 residues. V dropped 3 bases and J dropped 5 bases, with 13 bases sitting between them. Investigators reverse transcribed all isolated RNA, so they sequenced expressed TCRB transcripts. Data came from immunoSEQ multiplex PCR; TCRdb stores just in-frame clones and leaves some out. Seen here are almost 350,000 clones, 8% observed once, and the top ten hold 0.44%. This TCR was sampled from a woman younger than 35 in good health. The chain has TRBV7-9 and TRBJ2-5; D is perhaps TRBD1 or TRBD2 (5 bases each). Sequenced sample: central memory CD4+ T cells from blood. CDR3 in amino acids: CASSFWGMDETQYF. The CDR3 DNA follows: TGTGCCAGCAGCTTTTGGGGGATGGATGAGACCCAGTACTTC. The full variable domain, completed using reference TRBV7-9 and TRBJ2-5, is DTGVSQNPRHKITKRGQNVTFRCDPISEHNRLYWYRQTLGQGPEFLTYFQNEAQLEKSRLLSDRFSAERPKGSFSTLEIQRTEQGDSAMYLCASSFWGMDETQYFGPGTRLLVL.